Each of the 15 T cell receptor beta chains below was sequenced from the same sample in a study of regulatory T cells in long-lasting Graves disease. According to the study, TCR beta libraries were built with iRepertoire HTBI primers and CDR3-region Arm-PCR. TCRdb itself ran the multiplex PCR reads through MiXCR, one entry per CDR3 protein. This table holds more than 300,000 distinct CDR3 sequences, about 20% found once. Indicated time point: persistent/refractory GD, antithyroid drugs over 5 years with positive TRAb. PBMCs were the source of the RNA used for TCR sequencing. Sequencing was performed on peripheral blood mononuclear cells (PBMCs), taken when the disease was refractory, from a patient treated with antithyroid drugs. The receptor set was obtained from a female donor with Graves disease.

In this sample, this clonotype turned up many times. The chain links TRBV10-3 to TRBJ1-5; D gene ambiguous. This CDR3 has 15 amino acids. The V end lost 10 bases, the J end lost 3 bases, and 19 bases lay between the germline ends. In germline, CDR1 is ENHRY, CDR2 SYGVKD. DNA for the CDR3: TGTGCCACCAAGAGTAGAGCCCTTCCCAATCAGCCCCAGCATTTT. This gives the protein CATKSRALPNQPQHF.

This clonotype was counted ten times or more. This chain joins TRBV2 and TRBJ1-5, with D uncertain. Trimming shortened V by 10 bases and J by 6 bases, and 16 bases separated the two germline ends. This CDR3 has 13 amino acids. Germline V CDR1 and CDR2: SNHLY, FYNNEI. DNA for the CDR3: TGTGCCACGAGGGATGAGATAGGTCAGCCCCAGCATTTT. This sequence encodes CATRDEIGQPQHF. The whole variable domain, filled in from reference TRBV2 and TRBJ1-5, reads EPEVTQTPSHQVTQMGQEVILRCVPISNHLYFYWYRQILGQKVEFLVSFYNNEISEKSEIFDDQFSVERPDGSNFTLKIRSTKLEDSAMYFCATRDEIGQPQHFGDGTRLSIL.

The genes are TRBV4-2 and TRBJ2-5, with D perhaps TRBD1 or TRBD2 (8 bases each). Trimming pared 1 base from V and 5 bases from J, leaving 26 bases between. The CDR3 consists of 19 residues. Germline V gives CDR1 LGHNA, CDR2 YNFKEQ. The CDR3, as DNA: TGTGCCAGCAGCCAAGGTCAACTTTCGAGGACAGGGACTAGGGAGACCCAGTACTTC. It is translated as CASSQGQLSRTGTRETQYF.

V and J are TRBV6-1 and TRBJ1-6; TRBD1 might be the D (6 bases). V was pared by 5 bases and J by 8 bases, with 13 bases between. The germline CDR1 and CDR2 sequences are MNHNS and SASEGT. The CDR3 spans 14 residues. CDR3 in amino acids: CASSRTVGDSPLHF. CDR3 bases: TGTGCCAGCAGTAGGACAGTTGGGGATTCACCCCTCCACTTT.

In its sample, this clonotype was seen a few times. The chain uses TRBV20-1 and TRBJ1-2, with no clear D. V was shortened by 4 bases and J by 4 bases, with 7 bases between the two germline ends. Germline values: CDR1 DFQATT, CDR2 SNEGSKA (reference sequence). This CDR3 contains 11 residues. The CDR3 DNA reads as TGCAGTGCTACGGGGTCCTATGGCTACACCTTC. Protein sequence: CSATGSYGYTF.

This clonotype showed up many times. J is TRBJ2-7 and V is TRBV20-1; D is ambiguous. The CDR3 spans 13 residues. The V gene lost 6 bases and the J gene lost 2 bases, with 14 bases spanning the gap. In germline, CDR1 is DFQATT, CDR2 SNEGSKA (reference sequence). CDR3 sequence (DNA): TGCAGTGCAATAGACTTACTTCCCTACGAGCAGTACTTC. Encoded protein: CSAIDLLPYEQYF.

Ten or more counts support this clonotype. V usage is TRBV30 and J usage is TRBJ1-2; D remains unclear. The V gene's germline CDR1 is GTSNPN and CDR2 SVGIG (reference sequence). With 5 bases removed from V and 2 bases from J, the gap between germline ends came to 12 bases. The CDR3 covers 13 residues. CDR3 sequence reads: CAWATISNYGYTF. Written as DNA, the CDR3 is TGTGCCTGGGCCACCATATCGAACTATGGCTACACCTTC.

The J gene is TRBJ2-1, the V gene TRBV12-3 or TRBV12-4, with 10 nucleotides matching TRBD2. Unmatched junction bases numbered 12, after V lost 4 bases and J lost 6 bases. The CDR3 is 17 residues long. CDR3 protein: CASSSVGAGGPSNEQFF. CDR3 nucleotide sequence: TGTGCCAGCAGTTCCGTCGGAGCGGGGGGGCCCTCCAATGAGCAGTTCTTC.

This clonotype appeared once. The V and J genes are TRBV7-2 and TRBJ2-3; 8 bases agree with TRBD2. Germline lookup yields CDR1 SGHTA and CDR2 FQGNSA. The CDR3 has 16 amino acids. V lost 4 bases to trimming and J lost 4 bases; unmatched junction nucleotides: 10. CDR3 amino acids: CASSSGLGGISDTQYF. The CDR3 DNA reads as TGTGCCAGCAGCTCGGGACTAGGCGGGATCTCAGATACGCAGTATTTT.

The J gene is TRBJ2-1, the V gene TRBV28, with no clear D. The CDR3 runs to 16 residues. CDR1 and CDR2 (germline): MDHEN, SYDVKM. V was cut by 5 bases and J by 2 bases, with 16 bases left in between. The CDR3 region is CASSARRWGAYNEQFF. The CDR3 coding sequence is TGTGCCAGCAGTGCCCGAAGGTGGGGTGCCTACAATGAGCAGTTCTTC. Full variable domain (rest looked up from reference TRBV28 and TRBJ2-1): DVKVTQSSRYLVKRTGEKVFLECVQDMDHENMFWYRQDPGLGLRLIYFSYDVKMKEKGDIPEGYSVSREKKERFSLILESASTNQTSMYLCASSARRWGAYNEQFFGPGTRLTVL.

This clonotype was detected only a few times. The chain links TRBV19 to TRBJ2-2, with D uncertain. Germline V gene lookup returns CDR1 LNHDA and CDR2 SQIVND (reference sequence). Trimming removed 3 bases from V and 0 bases from J, with 8 bases in between. This CDR3 comprises 15 residues. In DNA, the CDR3 is TGTGCCAGTAGTATTGCTGGAGCGAACACCGGGGAGCTGTTTTTT. Its translation is CASSIAGANTGELFF.

In this sample, this clonotype turned up a few times. The J gene is TRBJ1-6, the V gene TRBV4-3; 8 nucleotides align to TRBD1. The V gene end was trimmed by 4 bases and the J gene end by 13 bases; junction bases not matched to a gene: 9. The length of the CDR3 is 14 residues. CDR1 and CDR2 from the germline V gene are LGHNA and YSLEER. Here the CDR3 reads CASSPDRGGSPLHF. CDR3 coding DNA: TGCGCCAGCAGCCCCGACAGGGGAGGTTCTCCCCTCCACTTT.

The table lists this clonotype with many counts. V is TRBV7-2 and J is TRBJ2-5, with 10 bases lining up with TRBD2. V shed 6 bases, J shed 1 base, and the junction held 8 bases outside the gene matches. Germline loops: CDR1 SGHTA, CDR2 FQGNSA. This CDR3 has 16 amino acids. In DNA form, the CDR3 reads TGTGCCAGCAGGCGGGGTAGCGGGAGGTCCCAAGAGACCCAGTACTTC. Its protein is CASRRGSGRSQETQYF.

This clonotype was picked up a small number of times. The V and J genes are TRBV7-2 and TRBJ2-7; the D gene is possibly TRBD1 (6 bases). Germline V gene sequence: CDR1 SGHTA, CDR2 FQGNSA. Trimming pared 5 bases from V and 0 bases from J, leaving 14 bases between. CDR3 length: 15 residues. The CDR3 DNA reads TGTGCCAGCAGCCTCCTGACAGGCTTCTCCTACGAGCAGTACTTC. It translates to CASSLLTGFSYEQYF.

The chain joins TRBV25-1 to TRBJ1-5; D uncertain. This CDR3 is 16 amino acids long. V gave up 5 bases and J gave up 2 bases, with 16 bases separating them. Looked up from germline, CDR1 is MGHDK and CDR2 is SYGVNS. The CDR3 loop is CASSPHGEIGNQPQHF. CDR3 DNA sequence: TGTGCCAGCAGTCCCCACGGGGAGATCGGCAATCAGCCCCAGCATTTT.